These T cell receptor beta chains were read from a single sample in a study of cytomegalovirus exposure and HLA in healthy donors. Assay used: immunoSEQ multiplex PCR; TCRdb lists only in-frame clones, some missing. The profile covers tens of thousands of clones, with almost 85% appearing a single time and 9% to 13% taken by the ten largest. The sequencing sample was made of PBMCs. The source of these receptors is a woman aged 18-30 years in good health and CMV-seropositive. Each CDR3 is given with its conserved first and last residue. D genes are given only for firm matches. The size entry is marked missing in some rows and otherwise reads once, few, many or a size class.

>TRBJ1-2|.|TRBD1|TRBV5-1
CASSLEAQGAGGYTF
TGCGCCAGCAGCTTGGAAGCCCAGGGGGCTGGTGGCTACACCTTC
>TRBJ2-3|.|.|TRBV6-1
CASSEAAGTDTQYF
TGTGCCAGCAGTGAAGCGGCGGGCACAGATACGCAGTATTTT
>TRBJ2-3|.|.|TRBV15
CATSSARGSTDTQYF
TGTGCCACCAGCAGCGCAAGGGGGAGCACAGATACGCAGTATTTT
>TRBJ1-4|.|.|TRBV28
CASRLQVANEKLFF
TGTGCCAGCAGACTACAGGTCGCTAATGAAAAACTGTTTTTT
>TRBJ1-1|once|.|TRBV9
CASSPNTGGTEAFF
TGTGCCAGCAGCCCAAACACCGGGGGCACTGAAGCTTTCTTT
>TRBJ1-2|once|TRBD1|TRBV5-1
CASSPGQGAREGYTF
TGCGCCAGCAGCCCCGGACAGGGGGCCAGGGAGGGCTACACCTTC
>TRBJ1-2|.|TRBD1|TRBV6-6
CASSRSGGQGDYGYTF
TGTGCCAGCAGCCGCAGCGGGGGACAGGGTGACTATGGCTACACCTTC
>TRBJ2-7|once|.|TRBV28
CASSTPGTTPYEQYF
TGTGCCAGCAGTACCCCCGGGACAACCCCCTACGAGCAGTACTTC
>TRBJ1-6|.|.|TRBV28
CASSQDSSYNSPLHF
TGTGCCAGCAGTCAGGACAGCTCCTATAATTCACCCCTCCACTTT
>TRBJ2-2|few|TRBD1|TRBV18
CASSPSGTGDTGELFF
TGTGCCAGCTCACCATCCGGGACAGGGGACACCGGGGAGCTGTTTTTT
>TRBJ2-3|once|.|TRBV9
CASSVISSQFAQYF
TGTGCCAGCAGCGTAATCTCCTCGCAGTTTGCGCAGTATTTT
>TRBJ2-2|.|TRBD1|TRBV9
CASSVAGTGGTGELFF
TGTGCCAGCAGCGTAGCCGGGACAGGGGGGACCGGGGAGCTGTTTTTT
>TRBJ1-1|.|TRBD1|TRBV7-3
CASSEDRTNTEAFF
TGTGCCAGCAGCGAGGACAGGACGAACACTGAAGCTTTCTTT
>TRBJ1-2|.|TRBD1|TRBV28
CASSLGGQGSHGYTF
TGTGCCAGCAGTTTAGGGGGACAGGGGTCGCATGGCTACACCTTC
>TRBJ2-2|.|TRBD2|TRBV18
CASSPRAGADTGELFF
TGTGCCAGCTCACCAAGAGCGGGGGCCGACACCGGGGAGCTGTTTTTT
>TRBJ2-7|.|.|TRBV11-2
CASSPLSRQGSYEQYF
TGTGCCAGCAGCCCCCTTTCGAGGCAGGGCTCCTACGAGCAGTACTTC
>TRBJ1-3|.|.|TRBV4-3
CASSQGAGLVNTIYF
TGCGCCAGCAGCCAAGGGGCAGGGCTCGTAAACACCATATATTTT
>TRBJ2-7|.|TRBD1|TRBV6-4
CASSGQGYNEQYF
TGTGCCAGCAGTGGACAGGGGTATAACGAGCAGTACTTC
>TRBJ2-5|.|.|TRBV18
CASSPGGQSETQYF
TGTGCCAGCTCACCGGGGGGGCAAAGTGAGACCCAGTACTTC
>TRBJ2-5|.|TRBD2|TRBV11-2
CASSLYGGLADQETQYF
TGTGCCAGCAGCTTATACGGAGGACTAGCGGACCAAGAGACCCAGTACTTC
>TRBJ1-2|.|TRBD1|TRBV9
CASSFLPGTDNYGYTF
TGTGCCAGCAGCTTCCTTCCCGGGACAGATAACTATGGCTACACCTTC
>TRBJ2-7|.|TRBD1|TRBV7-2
CASSPGQSSYEQYF
TGTGCCAGCAGCCCGGGACAGAGCTCCTACGAGCAGTACTTC